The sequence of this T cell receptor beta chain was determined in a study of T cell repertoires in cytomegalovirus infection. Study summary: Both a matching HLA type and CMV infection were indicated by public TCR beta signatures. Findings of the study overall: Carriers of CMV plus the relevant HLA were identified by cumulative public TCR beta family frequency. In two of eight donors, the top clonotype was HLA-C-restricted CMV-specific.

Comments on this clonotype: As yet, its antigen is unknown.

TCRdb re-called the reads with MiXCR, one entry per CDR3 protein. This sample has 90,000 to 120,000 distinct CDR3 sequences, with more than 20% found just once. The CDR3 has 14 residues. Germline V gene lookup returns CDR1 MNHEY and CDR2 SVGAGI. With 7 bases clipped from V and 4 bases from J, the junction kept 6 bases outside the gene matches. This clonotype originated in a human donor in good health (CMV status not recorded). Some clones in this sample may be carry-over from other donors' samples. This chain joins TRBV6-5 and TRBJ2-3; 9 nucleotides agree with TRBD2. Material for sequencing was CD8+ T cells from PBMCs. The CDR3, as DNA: TGTGCCAGCACCATGACTAGCGGTTCAGATACGCAGTATTTT. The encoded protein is CASTMTSGSDTQYF.